This entry concerns a single T cell receptor (beta chain). The data were taken from a study of cytomegalovirus exposure and HLA in healthy donors. The PCR employed 60 Vbeta primers together with 13 Jbeta primers. Generated by immunoSEQ multiplex PCR, the TCRdb table keeps only in-frame clones and is missing some. The sample holds about 140,000 clones; around three quarters are singletons and the top ten take about 4.9%. This CDR3 is built from 14 residues. Trimming cost V 8 bases and J 3 bases, with 16 bases left between them. CDR1 LNHDA and CDR2 SQIVND come from the germline V gene (reference sequence).

The V call is TRBV19, the J call TRBJ1-2; possible D gene TRBD1, 5 bases. What was sequenced was PBMCs. This TCR came from a man under 40 in good health. CDR3 DNA: TGTGCCAGTCAATCCCCAGGGTATGACTATGGCTACACCTTC. Protein product: CASQSPGYDYGYTF.